The clone carrying this TCR beta chain showed up just a few times. Profiling relied on immunoSEQ multiplex PCR, and the TCRdb table lists in-frame clones only, not all of them. The table has 80,000 or so clones, about 70% seen once. Trimming pared 5 bases from V and 1 base from J, leaving 11 bases between. The CDR3 runs to 14 residues. CDR1 and CDR2 from the germline V gene are MNHEY and SVGAGI. These data are taken from a study of blood T cell repertoires in COVID-19. Looking at the study overall: T cells, B-cell-depleted T cells, or PBMCs provided the cDNA or gDNA that served as material.

The chain links TRBV6-5 to TRBJ1-1; D is possibly TRBD1 (6 bases). The TCR comes from a man aged 50 to 59 with active or convalescent COVID-19. Sequenced input: peripheral blood. CDR3 in amino acids: CASSNRVRNTEAFF. DNA for the CDR3: TGTGCCAGCAGTAACAGGGTTAGGAACACTGAAGCTTTCTTT.